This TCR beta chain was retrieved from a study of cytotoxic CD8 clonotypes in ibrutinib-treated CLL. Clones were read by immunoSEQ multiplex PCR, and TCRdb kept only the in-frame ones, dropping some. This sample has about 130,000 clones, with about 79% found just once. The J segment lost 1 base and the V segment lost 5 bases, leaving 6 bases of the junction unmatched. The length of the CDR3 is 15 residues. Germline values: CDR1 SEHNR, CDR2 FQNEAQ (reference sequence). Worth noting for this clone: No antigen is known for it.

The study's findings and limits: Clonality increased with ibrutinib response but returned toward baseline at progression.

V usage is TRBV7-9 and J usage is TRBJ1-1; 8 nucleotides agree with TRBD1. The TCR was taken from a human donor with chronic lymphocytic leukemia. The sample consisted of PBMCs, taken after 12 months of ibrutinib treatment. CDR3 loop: CASSPIDRGNTEAFF. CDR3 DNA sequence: TGTGCCAGCAGCCCGATAGACAGGGGGAACACTGAAGCTTTCTTT.